The rows below give T cell receptor beta chains drawn from one sample of a study of vaccination and CD4 T cells after COVID-19. Their target antigens are unknown. TCRdb called the PCR reads again in MiXCR, with one record for every CDR3 protein. The sample records over 10,000 distinct CDR3 sequences, roughly 70% being singletons. Sequenced: CD4+ T cells from blood, cultured in vitro. The receptor source for this set is a human donor who had recovered from COVID-19. The CDR3 runs from the conserved cysteine through the conserved F or W. Each record gives: D gene, clone size, J gene, V gene, CDR3 protein, CDR3 DNA. A D gene is named only where the DNA matches it firmly. Rows may omit the clone size; those that give it use once, few, many or a size class.

NA NA TRBJ1-2 TRBV28 CASSFASYYGYTF TGTGCCAGCAGTTTCGCCAGTTACTATGGCTACACCTTC
NA few TRBJ1-5 TRBV20-1 CSAREVQVQPQHF TGCAGTGCTAGAGAAGTACAGGTCCAGCCCCAGCATTTT
NA NA TRBJ2-7 TRBV20-1 CSARVIEQYF TGCAGTGCTAGAGTTATCGAGCAGTACTTC
NA NA TRBJ1-1 TRBV2 CAIGMGGTEAFF TGTGCCATCGGGATGGGGGGCACTGAAGCTTTCTTT
NA NA TRBJ1-1 TRBV7-2 CASSPLTRNTEAFF TGTGCCAGCAGCCCCCTGACCCGGAACACTGAAGCTTTCTTT
NA once TRBJ1-1 TRBV4-2 CASSQVHGAQNTEAFF TGTGCCAGCAGCCAAGTGCACGGGGCCCAGAACACTGAAGCTTTCTTT
NA few TRBJ1-5 TRBV7-9 CASSLEENQPQHF TGTGCCAGCAGCTTAGAGGAGAATCAGCCCCAGCATTTT
NA few TRBJ1-6 TRBV6-1 CASSLQGSNSPLHF TGTGCCAGCAGTCTACAGGGCTCGAATTCACCCCTCCACTTT
NA NA TRBJ2-2 TRBV7-2 CASSPGGRENTGELFF TGTGCCAGCAGCCCCGGTGGGCGGGAGAACACCGGGGAGCTGTTTTTT
TRBD1 NA TRBJ1-2 TRBV20-1 CSARQRQGDLRGYTF TGCAGTGCTAGACAACGACAGGGCGATCTAAGAGGCTACACCTTC
NA NA TRBJ1-2 TRBV10-3 CAIRREMGGYTF TGTGCCATCAGACGAGAGATGGGTGGCTACACCTTC
NA NA TRBJ2-2 TRBV12-3/TRBV12-4 CASSFSRSTGELFF TGTGCCAGCAGTTTCTCCCGAAGCACCGGGGAGCTGTTTTTT
TRBD1 once TRBJ1-5 TRBV27 CASSGTSGGGNQPQHF TGTGCCAGCAGTGGAACCTCAGGGGGCGGCAATCAGCCCCAGCATTTT
TRBD1 NA TRBJ2-2 TRBV10-2 CASRDRGTGELFF TGCGCCAGCAGAGACAGGGGCACCGGGGAGCTGTTTTTT
TRBD2 NA TRBJ2-1 TRBV24-1 CATSDSLGTGGAGDEQFF TGTGCCACCAGTGATTCACTCGGGACCGGGGGGGCTGGGGATGAGCAGTTCTTC
TRBD1 NA TRBJ2-5 TRBV20-1 CSASGTGGFQETQYF TGCAGTGCTTCCGGGACAGGGGGTTTCCAAGAGACCCAGTACTTC
NA NA TRBJ1-5 TRBV19 CASSIVGTQHF TGTGCCAGTAGTATAGTAGGGACCCAGCATTTT
NA NA TRBJ1-4 TRBV28 CASSLSSGNEKLFF TGTGCCAGCAGTTTATCCTCGGGAAATGAAAAACTGTTTTTT
NA NA TRBJ2-4 TRBV15 CATSRVWGTKNIQYF TGTGCCACCAGCAGAGTTTGGGGGACCAAAAACATTCAGTACTTC
NA medium-sized TRBJ1-5 TRBV15 CATSPRQTGQPQHF TGTGCCACCAGCCCCAGACAGACTGGTCAGCCCCAGCATTTT
NA few TRBJ1-2 TRBV7-9 CASTEISYNYGYTF TGTGCCAGCACCGAAATTAGCTACAACTATGGCTACACCTTC
TRBD1 NA TRBJ2-7 TRBV7-2 CASSLTGGYEQYF TGTGCCAGCAGCCTGACAGGGGGCTACGAGCAGTACTTC
TRBD1 NA TRBJ1-2 TRBV6-1 CASSRETGGAQGYTF TGTGCCAGCAGCCGGGAAACAGGGGGCGCCCAGGGCTACACCTTC
NA NA TRBJ2-2 TRBV7-8 CASSLVRIYTGELFF TGTGCCAGCAGCTTAGTAAGGATTTACACCGGGGAGCTGTTTTTT
NA medium-sized TRBJ2-5 TRBV6-1 CASRGNREKRETQYF TGTGCCAGCAGGGGAAACAGGGAAAAGCGAGAGACCCAGTACTTC
NA few TRBJ1-6 TRBV6-1 CASTRGATSYNSPLHF TGTGCCAGCACCCGGGGGGCGACCTCCTATAATTCACCCCTCCACTTT
NA NA TRBJ1-6 TRBV9 CASSVDRGRSPLHF TGTGCCAGCAGCGTAGATCGGGGTCGGTCACCCCTCCACTTT
NA NA TRBJ2-3 TRBV6-4 CASSDGGAGDTQYF TGTGCCAGCAGTGACGGGGGAGCGGGAGATACGCAGTATTTT
NA NA TRBJ1-2 TRBV6-5 CASSYSLRGEDGYTF TGTGCCAGCAGTTACTCTTTACGAGGGGAAGATGGCTACACCTTC
NA NA TRBJ1-3 TRBV10-1 CASSESAQPTERNTIYF TGCGCCAGCAGTGAGTCAGCACAGCCGACCGAGCGAAACACCATATATTTT
NA few TRBJ1-2 TRBV15 CATSRDHVTGNYGYTF TGTGCCACCAGCAGAGATCATGTGACAGGCAACTATGGCTACACCTTC
NA NA TRBJ1-1 TRBV7-2 CASSPPGGRLNTEAFF TGTGCCAGCAGCCCTCCGGGGGGGAGGCTGAACACTGAAGCTTTCTTT
TRBD2 NA TRBJ2-5 TRBV19 CASSIVGRGPQETQYF TGTGCCAGTAGTATAGTTGGGAGGGGACCGCAAGAGACCCAGTACTTC
NA large TRBJ2-2 TRBV20-1 CSATDRGRAGELFF TGCAGTGCTACCGATAGAGGGCGCGCCGGGGAGCTGTTTTTT
NA NA TRBJ1-2 TRBV6-4 CASSEQFQGSYTF TGTGCCAGCAGTGAGCAGTTTCAGGGGAGCTACACCTTC
TRBD1 NA TRBJ2-1 TRBV18 CASSPLGQDNEQFF TGTGCCAGCTCACCGTTGGGACAGGACAATGAGCAGTTCTTC
NA NA TRBJ2-7 TRBV7-3 CASSLAGGNYEQYF TGTGCCAGCAGCTTGGCTGGGGGCAACTACGAGCAGTACTTC